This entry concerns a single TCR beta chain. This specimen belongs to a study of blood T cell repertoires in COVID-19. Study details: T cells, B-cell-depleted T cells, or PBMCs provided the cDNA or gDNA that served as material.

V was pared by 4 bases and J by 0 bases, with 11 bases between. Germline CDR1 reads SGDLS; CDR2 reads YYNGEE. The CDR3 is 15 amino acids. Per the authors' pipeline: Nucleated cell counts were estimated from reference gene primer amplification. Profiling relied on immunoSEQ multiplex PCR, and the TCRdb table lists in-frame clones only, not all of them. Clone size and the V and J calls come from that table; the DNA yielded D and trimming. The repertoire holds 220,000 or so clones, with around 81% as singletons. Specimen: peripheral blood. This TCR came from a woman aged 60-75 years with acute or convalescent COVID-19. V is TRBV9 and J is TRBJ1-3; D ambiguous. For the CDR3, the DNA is TGTGCCAGCAGCCGAAGTGGAGTCTCTGGAAACACCATATATTTT. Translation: CASSRSGVSGNTIYF.